Shown below are 9 T cell receptor beta chains from a single sample sequenced in a study of blood T cell repertoires in COVID-19. The data were produced by immunoSEQ multiplex PCR, yet TCRdb's version contains in-frame clones alone and is incomplete. The repertoire has about 280,000 clones, about 85% of them found once; the top ten carry about 2.7%. Sequenced input: PBMCs or T cells enriched from blood (not recorded which). The receptors derive from a woman aged 50 to 60 who had recovered from COVID-19.

The chain uses TRBV5-1 and TRBJ1-1, with unresolved D. CDR3 length: 14 residues. Trimming left V 1 base short and J 5 bases short, with 12 bases between. The germline gives CDR1 SGHRS, CDR2 YFSETQ. CDR3 protein: CASSLFGGKTEAFF. The CDR3 coding sequence is TGCGCCAGCAGCTTGTTCGGAGGAAAAACTGAAGCTTTCTTT.

The chain carries TRBV6-5 and TRBJ1-2, with 7 bases that match TRBD1. This CDR3 comprises 13 residues. The germline CDR1 and CDR2 sequences are MNHEY and SVGAGI. The V and J ends lost 2 bases and 4 bases, in that order; junction bases with no gene match: 1. The CDR3 sequence: CASSYGDSYGYTF. CDR3 DNA sequence: TGTGCCAGCAGTTACGGGGACAGCTATGGCTACACCTTC.

The CDR3 coding sequence is TGCAGTGCTAGTTCTCGAGAAACCACTGAAGCTTTCTTT. It specifies CSASSRETTEAFF. The rearrangement joins TRBV20-1 to TRBJ1-1; D remains ambiguous. The CDR3 consists of 13 residues. Germline V lookup: CDR1 DFQATT, CDR2 SNEGSKA (reference sequence). Trimming removed 3 bases at V and 4 bases at J, with 12 bases between.

The genes are TRBV5-6 and TRBJ2-7, with D possibly TRBD1 on 6 matching bases. Trimming took 5 bases from V and 2 from J, leaving 14 bases between them. The CDR3 sequence is 14 residues long. The germline CDR1 and CDR2 sequences are SGHDT and YYEEEE. Here the CDR3 DNA reads TGTGCCAGCAGTACCGACAGGCCCACCTACGAGCAGTACTTC. Translating it yields CASSTDRPTYEQYF.

The V call is TRBV19, the J call TRBJ1-2, with 7 bases identical to TRBD1. Germline-derived CDR1 and CDR2 are LNHDA and SQIVND (reference sequence). The ends lost 2 bases at V and 6 bases at J; junction bases unmatched: 3. The CDR3 covers 13 residues. CDR3 sequence (DNA): TGTGCCAGTAGTATATCAGGGGGAGATGGCTACACCTTC. Translating gives CASSISGGDGYTF.

As DNA, the CDR3 is TGTGCCAGCATTAACCGGGACAGGGGACAGGAATGGGTCAATCAGCCCCAGCATTTT. It encodes CASINRDRGQEWVNQPQHF. The chain carries TRBV6-4 and TRBJ1-5; TRBD1 agrees at 10 bases. CDR3 length equals 19 residues. In germline, CDR1 is MRHNA, CDR2 SNTAGT. V gave up 7 bases and J gave up 3 bases; unmatched junction bases: 18.

The rearrangement uses TRBV19 and TRBJ1-2; 11 nucleotides agree with TRBD1. The CDR3 has 12 residues. V was clipped by 7 bases and J by 8 bases; unmatched bases: 3. Germline-derived CDR1 and CDR2 are LNHDA and SQIVND (reference sequence). The CDR3 region is CASKGQGDGYTF. The CDR3 DNA follows: TGTGCCAGTAAGGGACAGGGGGACGGCTACACCTTC.

The J gene is TRBJ1-1, the V gene TRBV5-1; weak D call: TRBD1 (6 bases). The V end was cut by 3 bases, the J end by 1 base, with 13 bases between. CDR3 size: 15 residues. Per the germline V gene, CDR1 is SGHRS and CDR2 is YFSETQ. The CDR3: CASSWTVETNTEAFF. The CDR3, as DNA: TGCGCCAGCAGCTGGACAGTTGAGACGAACACTGAAGCTTTCTTT.

J is TRBJ1-5 and V is TRBV19, with 7 bases fitting TRBD1. The CDR3 is 13 amino acids. Germline CDR1 reads LNHDA; CDR2 reads SQIVND (reference sequence). Trimming cost V 5 bases and J 7 bases; bases outside gene matches: 5. Here the CDR3 reads CASSPDRAQPQHF. The CDR3 bases are TGTGCCAGTAGTCCAGACAGGGCACAGCCCCAGCATTTT.